A single sample is the source of the 24 T cell receptor beta chains below, sequenced in a study of cytomegalovirus exposure and HLA in healthy donors. The assay was immunoSEQ multiplex PCR, and TCRdb's table has in-frame clones only and misses some. Of tens of thousands of clones listed, over 90% were seen once; the top ten hold approximately 3%. The source material was PBMCs. These receptors came from a woman aged 18-29 years in good health and CMV-seropositive.

The chain recombines TRBV2 with TRBJ1-4; weak D call: TRBD1 (5 bases). Germline lookup yields CDR1 SNHLY and CDR2 FYNNEI. V lost 7 bases to trimming and J lost 1 base, with 13 bases between them. The CDR3 is made up of 15 amino acids. This CDR3 is CASTLRGGTNEKLFF. The CDR3 DNA reads TGTGCCAGCACCCTTAGGGGTGGAACTAATGAAAAACTGTTTTTT.

The chain links TRBV19 to TRBJ2-5; 7 bases are a match to TRBD2. J was trimmed by 0 bases and V by 4 bases; bases with no gene match: 8. This CDR3 region has 16 residues. CDR1 LNHDA and CDR2 SQIVND come from the germline V gene (reference sequence). The CDR3 bases are TGTGCCAGTAGTACCCGACTAGCTAGAAACCAAGAGACCCAGTACTTC. Encoded protein: CASSTRLARNQETQYF.

Here the CDR3 DNA reads TGTGCCTGGAGTGATGCACAGGGAAACACCATATATTTT. This translates into CAWSDAQGNTIYF. The chain employs TRBV30 and TRBJ1-3; D call uncertain. The CDR3 is 13 amino acids. Germline loops: CDR1 GTSNPN, CDR2 SVGIG (reference sequence). Trimming shortened V by 1 base and J by 4 bases, and 8 bases separated the two germline ends.

The chain links TRBV25-1 to TRBJ2-7, with 7 bases identical to TRBD1. The CDR3 totals 14 residues. The junction had 15 bases not matched to a gene; V was cut back by 4 bases and J by 12 bases. The germline gives CDR1 MGHDK, CDR2 SYGVNS. Written as DNA, the CDR3 is TGTGCCAGCAGTGGGGAAGGACAGGCTGACCGAGGGTACTTC. Protein sequence: CASSGEGQADRGYF.

The chain recombines TRBV7-6 with TRBJ1-5, with D maybe TRBD1 (5 bases). The V gene's germline CDR1 is SGHVS and CDR2 FNYEAQ. This CDR3 is built from 15 residues. Trimming removed 4 bases at V and 3 bases at J, with 13 bases between. The CDR3 bases are TGTGCCAGCAGCTCATTGGAGGGACCCAATCAGCCCCAGCATTTT. Translating gives CASSSLEGPNQPQHF.

This rearrangement joins TRBV28 to TRBJ1-5; no clear D gene. In germline, CDR1 is MDHEN, CDR2 SYDVKM. This CDR3 spans 12 amino acids. V was trimmed by 5 bases and J by 9 bases, leaving 11 bases between them. In nucleotides, the CDR3 is TGTGCCAGCAGTCGCAACACGGGGCCCCAGCATTTT. Its protein product is CASSRNTGPQHF. The entire variable domain, with the rest obtained from reference TRBV28 and TRBJ1-5, is as follows: DVKVTQSSRYLVKRTGEKVFLECVQDMDHENMFWYRQDPGLGLRLIYFSYDVKMKEKGDIPEGYSVSREKKERFSLILESASTNQTSMYLCASSRNTGPQHFGDGTRLSIL.

The genes are TRBV20-1 and TRBJ2-2, with D maybe TRBD1 (5 bases). Germline assignment: CDR1 DFQATT and CDR2 SNEGSKA (reference sequence). The V end was cut by 6 bases, the J end by 7 bases, with 9 bases between. CDR3 length equals 11 residues. The CDR3 nucleotides are TGCAGTGCCAGGGTTCTCGGGGAGCTGTTTTTT. Amino acids: CSARVLGELFF.

The chain carries TRBV7-2 and TRBJ2-7; the D gene is possibly TRBD2 (5 bases). Trimming took 5 bases from V and 1 from J, leaving 18 bases between them. CDR3 length: 16 amino acids. Germline CDR1 is SGHTA and CDR2 is FQGNSA. In DNA, the CDR3 is TGTGCCAGCAGCCCGGAGGCTCTGAAGATGTCCTACGAGCAGTACTTC. Residues: CASSPEALKMSYEQYF.

The chain combines TRBV21-1 with TRBJ2-3; the D call in the table, TRBD1, was not verified against the DNA. TRBV21-1 is flagged as a pseudogene. This CDR3 comprises 14 residues. DNA of the CDR3: TGTGCCAGCACTGCGGGACAGGGTTCAGATACGCAGTATTTT. This sequence encodes CASTAGQGSDTQYF.

This chain joins TRBV18 and TRBJ1-2; D remains ambiguous. V was cut by 6 bases and J by 5 bases, with 16 bases left in between. The CDR3 runs 14 residues. In germline, CDR1 is KGHSH, CDR2 LQKENI. CDR3 nucleotide sequence: TGTGCCAGCTCGCTACCAATAGGCGGATATGGCTACACCTTC. Protein: CASSLPIGGYGYTF.

The chain couples TRBV28 to TRBJ1-2; the D gene is possibly TRBD1 (5 bases). The germline V gene has CDR1 MDHEN and CDR2 SYDVKM. The CDR3 runs to 16 residues. Trimming stripped 5 bases from V and 3 bases from J, with 19 bases between. In nucleotides, the CDR3 is TGTGCCAGCAGTCTCCCTGTGGGGGGGGAATACTATGGCTACACCTTC. The encoded protein is CASSLPVGGEYYGYTF.

In this sample, this clone turned up once. The chain is built from TRBV2 and TRBJ2-2, with 7 positions matching TRBD1. Unmatched junction bases numbered 10, after V lost 9 bases and J lost 6 bases. CDR1 SNHLY and CDR2 FYNNEI come from the germline V gene. The CDR3 length is 14 residues. Written as DNA, the CDR3 is TGTGCCAGTAAACAGGGGTTCGTTTCCGGGGAGCTGTTTTTT. This codes for CASKQGFVSGELFF.

This clone was observed once. The chain carries TRBV5-6 and TRBJ1-1; D remains ambiguous. Trimming took off 2 bases at V and 8 bases at J, with 7 bases between the two ends. This CDR3 has 11 amino acids. The germline V gene has CDR1 SGHDT and CDR2 YYEEEE. CDR3 nucleotide sequence: TGTGCCAGCAGCTTTTCCCAAGAAGCTTTCTTT. Translating it yields CASSFSQEAFF. Full variable domain (remainder filled in from reference TRBV5-6 and TRBJ1-1): DAGVTQSPTHLIKTRGQQVTLRCSPKSGHDTVSWYQQALGQGPQFIFQYYEEEERQRGNFPDRFSGHQFPNYSSELNVNALLLGDSALYLCASSFSQEAFFGQGTRLTVV.

The genes are TRBV5-1 and TRBJ1-1; the D gene is possibly TRBD1 (6 bases). Germline CDR1 is SGHRS and CDR2 is YFSETQ. The CDR3 is 14 residues long. Trimming pared 4 bases from V and 2 bases from J, leaving 12 bases between. The CDR3 loop is CASSKRQVNTEAFF. In nucleotides, the CDR3 is TGCGCCAGCAGCAAACGACAGGTAAACACTGAAGCTTTCTTT.

J is TRBJ2-1 and V is TRBV9, with 11 bases fitting TRBD2. Trimming removed 0 bases from V and 5 bases from J; junction bases left unmatched: 4. The CDR3 runs to 16 residues. Germline lookup yields CDR1 SGDLS and CDR2 YYNGEE. The CDR3 DNA reads as TGTGCCAGCAGCGTAGCTCTAGCGGGAGGTGACAATGAGCAGTTCTTC. The encoded protein is CASSVALAGGDNEQFF.

CDR3 residues: CASSQDSAGLGYTF. The DNA for the CDR3 is TGTGCCAGCAGCCAAGATTCGGCAGGCTTGGGCTACACCTTC. This rearrangement joins TRBV4-2 to TRBJ1-2, with unresolved D. The V gene's germline CDR1 is LGHNA and CDR2 YNFKEQ. V was pared by 0 bases and J by 8 bases, with 13 bases between. The CDR3 consists of 14 residues.

The rearrangement links TRBV6-5 to TRBJ1-2; D may be TRBD1 (5 bases). Trimming removed 1 base at V and 2 bases at J, with 8 bases between. CDR3 length equals 14 residues. CDR1 MNHEY and CDR2 SVGAGI come from the germline V gene. CDR3 region: CASSYYQGNYGYTF. The CDR3 nucleotides are TGTGCCAGCAGTTACTATCAGGGAAACTATGGCTACACCTTC.

This rearrangement joins TRBV28 to TRBJ1-2; TRBD1 matches at 9 bases. The CDR3 spans 15 residues. CDR1 is MDHEN and CDR2 is SYDVKM in the germline V gene. V shed 4 bases, J shed 0 bases, and the junction held 3 bases outside the gene matches. This chain's CDR3 is CASSWGQGTNYGYTF. Here the CDR3 DNA reads TGTGCCAGCAGTTGGGGACAGGGAACTAACTATGGCTACACCTTC.

V usage is TRBV11-2 and J usage is TRBJ2-5; no definite D call. Germline V lookup: CDR1 SGHAT, CDR2 FQNNGV. The CDR3 covers 14 residues. With 0 bases removed from V and 1 base from J, the gap between germline ends came to 6 bases. The CDR3 reads CASSLEAVQETQYF. The CDR3 DNA sequence: TGTGCCAGCAGCTTAGAGGCGGTCCAAGAGACCCAGTACTTC.

This chain connects TRBV7-6 to TRBJ1-3, with D hard to call. CDR3 length: 14 amino acids. With 7 bases removed from V and 0 bases from J, the gap between germline ends came to 10 bases. Germline loops: CDR1 SGHVS, CDR2 FNYEAQ. The chain's CDR3 is CASKQSPSGNTIYF. The CDR3 DNA is TGTGCCAGCAAACAATCCCCCTCTGGAAACACCATATATTTT.

The gene calls are TRBV18 and TRBJ2-2; D is perhaps TRBD1 (9 bases). Trimming took off 9 bases at V and 5 bases at J, with 19 bases between the two ends. In germline, CDR1 is KGHSH, CDR2 LQKENI. CDR3 length equals 15 residues. CDR3 residues: CASSGTGRWTGELFF. The CDR3 region has the DNA TGTGCCAGTAGCGGGACAGGGAGATGGACCGGGGAGCTGTTTTTT. Based on the CDR3 plus reference TRBV18 and TRBJ2-2, the full variable domain is NAGVMQNPRHLVRRRGQEARLRCSPMKGHSHVYWYRQLPEEGLKFMVYLQKENIIDESGMPKERFSAEFPKEGPSILRIQQVVRGDSAAYFCASSGTGRWTGELFFGEGSRLTVL.

The J gene is TRBJ2-2, the V gene TRBV15; 10 bases are shared with TRBD2. Germline assignment: CDR1 LNHNV and CDR2 YYDKDF (reference sequence). V lost 8 bases and J lost 4; bases outside the gene matches: 10. There are 16 residues in the CDR3. The CDR3 loop is CATEPSGREGTGELFF. CDR3 coding DNA: TGTGCCACCGAGCCCAGCGGGAGGGAAGGCACCGGGGAGCTGTTTTTT. Variable domain in full (rest from reference TRBV15 and TRBJ2-2): DAMVIQNPRYQVTQFGKPVTLSCSQTLNHNVMYWYQQKSSQAPKLLFHYYDKDFNNEADTPDNFQSRRPNTSFCFLDIRSPGLGDTAMYLCATEPSGREGTGELFFGEGSRLTVL.

The chain uses TRBV27 and TRBJ2-3, with D unresolved. Germline loops: CDR1 MNHEY, CDR2 SMNVEV (reference sequence). The V and J ends lost 6 bases and 2 bases respectively, with 12 bases between them. The CDR3 spans 14 residues. The CDR3 region has the DNA TGTGCCAGCAGGTCGAGGTGGAACACAGATACGCAGTATTTT. It encodes CASRSRWNTDTQYF.

J is TRBJ1-5 and V is TRBV6-5; TRBD1 matches 8 bases. Germline V gives CDR1 MNHEY, CDR2 SVGAGI. Losses at the gene ends were 5 bases for V and 3 bases for J; bases not matched to a gene: 3. The CDR3 runs 14 residues. The CDR3 DNA follows: TGTGCCAGCAGTAGGGACAGGACCAATCAGCCCCAGCATTTT. It specifies CASSRDRTNQPQHF.